The sequence of this TCR beta chain was determined in a study of blood T cells in healthy people across ages. Study findings and constraints: Diversity was estimated from one million T cells, and these estimates were considered underestimates. More naive CD4+ cells and higher diversity were found in long-lived than in aged donors.

The authors ran a second PCR of about 6 to 11 cycles using a sample-barcoded 5' primer and a J-beta primer mix. The yield of each sample was at least 2.5 million CDR3-containing paired-end reads. TCRdb recomputed calls from the 5' RACE reads with MiXCR, one row per CDR3 protein. The sample lists approximately 360,000 distinct CDR3 sequences, approximately 52% occurring once. A note on this clonotype: Its antigen is currently unknown.

Each individual donor underwent a draw of ten milliliters of peripheral blood. Sequencing was carried out using blood. This clonotype was obtained from a man in his 60s in good health.

This chain's CDR3 is CASSPEFTDTQYF. The CDR3 bases are TGCGCCAGCAGCCCTGAGTTTACGGATACGCAGTATTTT. The chain couples TRBV5-1 to TRBJ2-3; no firm D call. CDR1 and CDR2 from the germline V gene are SGHRS and YFSETQ. V lost 4 bases, J lost 6 bases, and 12 bases lay in between. The CDR3 is made up of 13 amino acids.